These 23 T cell receptor beta chains were sequenced from one sample in a study of T cells after yellow fever vaccination. TCRdb re-called the 5' RACE reads through MiXCR, storing one row per CDR3 protein. The table has roughly 310,000 distinct CDR3 sequences, 8.7% seen once. The sequencing used PBMCs, collected on the day of the first yellow fever vaccination. The receptors originated from a man between 18 and 35 years old who received the YFV17D yellow fever vaccine.

In this sample, this clonotype turned up a few times. The V call is TRBV30, the J call TRBJ2-7; D perhaps matches TRBD2 (7 bases). There are 13 residues in the CDR3. V lost 0 bases to trimming and J lost 6 bases, with 12 bases between them. Germline loops: CDR1 GTSNPN, CDR2 SVGIG (reference sequence). CDR3 protein: CAWSVQGGAEQYF. CDR3 DNA sequence: TGTGCCTGGAGTGTACAAGGGGGGGCCGAGCAGTACTTC.

The chain is built from TRBV11-3 and TRBJ2-2, with 9 nucleotides matching TRBD1. This CDR3 spans 17 amino acids. In germline, CDR1 is SGHNT, CDR2 YENEEA. The J segment lost 1 base and the V segment lost 1 base, leaving 4 bases of the junction unmatched. The CDR3 region is CASSLAGQGWNTGELFF. CDR3 bases: TGTGCCAGCAGCTTAGCGGGACAGGGCTGGAACACCGGGGAGCTGTTTTTT.

CDR3: CASSLEGTGYEQYV. CDR3 nucleotides: TGCGCCAGCAGCTTAGAAGGGACAGGCTACGAGCAGTACGTC. The chain combines TRBV5-1 with TRBJ2-7; TRBD1 matches 8 bases. The CDR3 is 14 amino acids. V was pared by 2 bases and J by 3 bases, with 4 bases of the junction left unmatched. Per germline, CDR1 SGHRS and CDR2 YFSETQ.

This clonotype has more than one count but fewer than ten. The rearrangement links TRBV20-1 to TRBJ1-2; 9 positions match TRBD1. CDR1 DFQATT and CDR2 SNEGSKA come from the germline V gene (reference sequence). CDR3 size: 16 residues. V was clipped by 5 bases and J by 5 bases; unmatched bases: 15. Here the CDR3 DNA reads TGCAGTGCTGGACGGGACAGGGCTTCTGTAGGGTATGGCTACACCTTC. This translates into CSAGRDRASVGYGYTF.

This clonotype was seen repeatedly, ten times or more. This CDR3 is CASRSMGARSGANVLTF. CDR3 sequence (DNA): TGTGCCAGCAGATCAATGGGGGCGCGGTCCGGGGCCAACGTCCTGACTTTC. The gene calls are TRBV28 and TRBJ2-6; possibly TRBD1 for D (6 bases). Trimming cost V 6 bases and J 4 bases, with 19 bases left between them. The V gene's germline CDR1 is MDHEN and CDR2 SYDVKM. This CDR3 has 17 residues.

This clonotype has just a few counts. CDR3 protein: CASSPRTANNEQFF. The CDR3 DNA sequence: TGTGCCAGCAGCCCACGGACAGCTAACAATGAGCAGTTCTTC. The gene calls are TRBV7-8 and TRBJ2-1; tentative D call: TRBD1 (6 bases). This CDR3 contains 14 residues. CDR1 is SGHVS, CDR2 FQNEAQ, per germline. Between the trimmed V and J ends, which lost 5 bases and 5 bases, there was a span of 13 bases. Supplemented by reference TRBV7-8 and TRBJ2-1, the full variable domain reads GAGVSQSPRYKVAKRGQDVALRCDPISGHVSLFWYQQALGQGPEFLTYFQNEAQLDKSGLPSDRFFAERPEGSVSTLKIQRTQQEDSAVYLCASSPRTANNEQFFGPGTRLTVL.

J is TRBJ2-4 and V is TRBV4-3; the D is unclear. Germline-derived CDR1 and CDR2 are LGHNA and YSLEER. Deletions cut 0 bases from V and 1 base from J, with 13 bases between. The CDR3 runs 17 residues. The CDR3 protein is CASSQDRQTEAKNIQYF. In DNA, the CDR3 is TGCGCCAGCAGCCAAGATCGGCAAACCGAGGCCAAAAACATTCAGTACTTC.

This clonotype was seen a handful of times. The chain uses TRBV20-1 and TRBJ2-2; perhaps TRBD1 as D (6 bases). Germline CDR1 reads DFQATT; CDR2 reads SNEGSKA (reference sequence). This CDR3 is built from 12 residues. V was trimmed by 5 bases and J by 7 bases, leaving 11 bases between them. The CDR3 here is CSAPDRLGELFF. The DNA of the CDR3 is TGCAGTGCTCCGGACAGACTCGGGGAGCTGTTTTTT.

V gene TRBV24-1 combines with J gene TRBJ2-5, with 13 bases identical to TRBD2. The V gene's germline CDR1 is KGHDR and CDR2 SFDVKD. The length of the CDR3 is 17 residues. V shed 5 bases, J shed 2 bases, and the junction held 7 bases outside the gene matches. CDR3 protein: CATSGRGLAGIQETQYF. Written as DNA, the CDR3 is TGTGCCACCAGTGGCCGGGGACTAGCGGGGATACAAGAGACCCAGTACTTC.

Of note for this clonotype: An end of the junction does not agree with germline; a read error may underlie this. This chain uses TRBV4-3 with TRBJ2-1, with TRBD1 matching over 7 bases. The CDR3 runs to 16 residues. CDR1 LGHNA and CDR2 YSLEER come from the germline V gene. CDR3 protein: CASGQESQGVLNEQFF. The CDR3 DNA reads TGCGCCAGCGGCCAAGAGAGTCAGGGGGTGCTGAATGAGCAGTTCTTC.

This clonotype has just a few counts. The rearrangement links TRBV10-3 to TRBJ2-5, with 7 positions matching TRBD2. With V trimmed by 8 bases and J by 4 bases, 7 bases remained unmatched. Germline V gene data show CDR1 as ENHRY and CDR2 as SYGVKD. The CDR3 has 13 residues. The CDR3, as DNA: TGTGCCATCGGCGGGGGAGGGGTAGAGACCCAGTACTTC. Its translation is CAIGGGGVETQYF.

This clonotype was observed at least ten times. This chain joins TRBV5-4 and TRBJ1-6, with 7 bases identical to TRBD1. This CDR3 comprises 14 residues. CDR1 and CDR2 from the germline V gene are SGHNT and YYREEE (reference sequence). V lost 4 bases and J lost 5; bases outside the gene matches: 3. CDR3 nucleotide sequence: TGTGCCAGCAGCCGGGGGACAGATAATTCACCCCTCCACTTT. Its translation is CASSRGTDNSPLHF.

This clonotype was detected only a few times. The chain recombines TRBV14 with TRBJ2-2; D not resolved. The V gene's germline CDR1 is SGHDN and CDR2 FVKESK. The length of the CDR3 is 15 residues. With 1 base removed from V and 8 bases from J, the gap between germline ends came to 14 bases. The CDR3 bases are TGTGCCAGCAGCCAAGGTCTAGGGTTGTCGGGGGAGCTGTTTTTT. Its protein is CASSQGLGLSGELFF.

This clonotype was detected only a few times. The J gene is TRBJ2-1, the V gene TRBV6-2 or TRBV6-3; 7 bases line up with TRBD1. Germline CDR1 is MNHEY and CDR2 is SVGEGT. The CDR3 totals 11 residues. V was pared by 6 bases and J by 12 bases, with 5 bases of the junction left unmatched. The CDR3 nucleotides read TGTGCCAGCAGGTACAGGGGATGGCAGTTCTTC. It translates to CASRYRGWQFF.

The chain recombines TRBV15 with TRBJ1-5; D is uncertain. The V end was cut by 3 bases, the J end by 0 bases, with 12 bases between. Germline values: CDR1 LNHNV, CDR2 YYDKDF (reference sequence). The CDR3 extends over 16 amino acids. The CDR3 DNA reads as TGTGCCACCAGCAGCGACGGGCGGACTAGCAATCAGCCCCAGCATTTT. Its translation: CATSSDGRTSNQPQHF. The complete variable domain, with remaining parts taken from reference TRBV15 and TRBJ1-5, reads DAMVIQNPRYQVTQFGKPVTLSCSQTLNHNVMYWYQQKSSQAPKLLFHYYDKDFNNEADTPDNFQSRRPNTSFCFLDIRSPGLGDTAMYLCATSSDGRTSNQPQHFGDGTRLSIL.

This clonotype was seen a handful of times. The chain combines TRBV7-9 with TRBJ2-5; either TRBD1 or TRBD2 may supply D (6 bases each). The CDR3 has 16 residues. From germline, CDR1 is SEHNR and CDR2 FQNEAQ (reference sequence). V was trimmed by 4 bases and J by 1 base, leaving 16 bases between them. CDR3 DNA sequence: TGTGCCAGCAGCTCGCGGGACACTCCACCCCAAGAGACCCAGTACTTC. This sequence encodes CASSSRDTPPQETQYF.

V is TRBV6-1 and J is TRBJ1-1; D is unresolved. The germline V gene encodes CDR1 MNHNS and CDR2 SASEGT. This CDR3 has 13 amino acids. The V and J ends lost 7 bases and 11 bases respectively, with 20 bases between them. The CDR3 coding sequence is TGTGCCAGCATAGTGGCTCCGGGGTTGGAGGCTTTCTTT. This sequence encodes CASIVAPGLEAFF.

This clonotype was picked up a small number of times. The V gene is TRBV5-6, the J gene TRBJ2-7, with D hard to call. The CDR3 has 12 residues. The germline gives CDR1 SGHDT, CDR2 YYEEEE. The V and J ends lost 1 base and 5 bases respectively, with 7 bases between them. CDR3 amino acids: CASSLKTNEQYF. The CDR3 region has the DNA TGTGCCAGCAGCTTGAAGACCAACGAGCAGTACTTC.

The chain links TRBV18 to TRBJ2-7; 9 nucleotides align to TRBD2. CDR1 KGHSH and CDR2 LQKENI come from the germline V gene. The CDR3 is made up of 16 amino acids. Germline trimming cut 5 bases from V and 6 bases from J; bases unmatched to any gene: 14. The DNA for the CDR3 is TGTGCCAGCTCATCCAGGCAGGCGGGGGGGCCCTCCGAGCAGTACTTC. Translated, it gives CASSSRQAGGPSEQYF.

The chain joins TRBV6-1 to TRBJ2-7, with D perhaps TRBD2 (5 bases). The CDR3 has 11 residues. Germline CDR1 reads MNHNS; CDR2 reads SASEGT. The V end was cut by 7 bases, the J end by 8 bases, with 12 bases between. The CDR3 here is CASTNGVKQYV. CDR3 bases: TGTGCCAGCACGAACGGGGTTAAGCAGTACGTC.

In its sample, this clonotype was seen a few times. The chain couples TRBV12-3 or TRBV12-4 to TRBJ1-2; D is uncertain. This CDR3 region has 12 residues. V lost 2 bases and J 10 bases, leaving 11 bases between the germline ends. CDR3 protein: CASSLLGGNYTF. The CDR3 region has the DNA TGTGCCAGCAGTTTATTGGGAGGGAACTACACCTTC.

This chain links TRBV7-8 with TRBJ1-6; D is unresolved. Trimming removed 3 bases at V and 8 bases at J, with 11 bases between. Germline V gene data show CDR1 as SGHVS and CDR2 as FQNEAQ. This CDR3 region has 14 residues. CDR3 sequence (DNA): TGTGCCAGCAGCTTGACGGGAAGAGATTCACCCCTCCACTTT. Translating it yields CASSLTGRDSPLHF.

Comments on this clonotype: Sequence at one end of the junction differs from germline and may be a read error. This chain joins TRBV6-1 and TRBJ2-7; D gene unclear. Germline lookup yields CDR1 MNHNS and CDR2 SASEGT. This CDR3 is 14 amino acids long. For the CDR3, the DNA is TGTGCCAGCAATCCACCCGGGCCGTACTACGAGCCGTACTTC. Protein: CASNPPGPYYEPYF.